The sequence of this T cell receptor beta chain was determined in a study of T cells in Graves' hyperthyroidism and ophthalmopathy. Study observations and caveats: Blood samples included most of the expanded thyroid clonotypes exceeding 0.001.

Details on this clonotype: Its target is unknown.

From RNA transcripts, TCR beta CDR3 regions were amplified. During a first-round RT-PCR of the TCR CDR3, the HTBI primer set was used. TCRdb analysed the multiplex PCR reads with MiXCR anew, one entry per CDR3 protein. The sample has roughly 300,000 distinct CDR3 sequences, 21% seen once. Germline-derived CDR1 and CDR2 are SQVTM and ANQGSEA. Trimming pared 6 bases from V and 0 bases from J, leaving 6 bases between. The CDR3 runs 13 residues. Graves' hyperthyroidism showing no ophthalmopathy progression within 18 months was considered stable. PBMCs were sourced from approximately 9 ml fresh peripheral blood.

This receptor was taken from a woman between 45 and 60 years old with Graves' hyperthyroidism. The V call is TRBV29-1, the J call TRBJ2-6; D is unresolved. The sequenced material came from blood. CDR3 sequence (DNA): TGCAGCGTCCGGGTCTCTGGGGCCAACGTCCTGACTTTC. Translation: CSVRVSGANVLTF.